The source of this TCR beta chain is a study of shared clonotypes between healthy human individuals. Generated by immunoSEQ multiplex PCR, the TCRdb table keeps only in-frame clones and is missing some. The data show about 2.4 million clones, 80% to 95% seen once. Points on this clone: Antigen: not known.

General study points: Of the naive CD4 clonotypes, approximately 5% were shared across a handful of donors.

Germline CDR1 LGHNA, CDR2 YSLEER. The CDR3 loop spans 14 amino acids. With V trimmed by 4 bases and J by 4 bases, 5 bases remained unmatched. The sequence was obtained from a man in his late teens or twenties in good health. Some clones in this sample may be carry-over from other donors' samples. Sequenced material: naive CD4+ T cells from PBMCs. Subset defined: CD45RA+ positively selected. The V and J genes are TRBV4-3 and TRBJ2-3; 7 bases are a match to TRBD1. This CDR3 is CASSPRTGADTQYF. CDR3 DNA sequence: TGCGCCAGCAGCCCACGGACAGGCGCAGATACGCAGTATTTT.